This TCR beta chain stems from a study of graft-versus-host responses after intestinal transplantation. Study in general: Recipients had transplants, and these were multivisceral, liver-intestinal, or isolated intestinal. Recipients were all induced with anti-thymocyte globulin, then given tacrolimus and steroids for approximately 3 years.

Broader study findings: Among recipient marrow samples, GvH clones were found; some appeared first in ileum or blood. An association linked early post-transplant HvG declines with peak circulating GvH clone levels.

As regards this clone: The antigen is undetermined.

The data were produced by immunoSEQ multiplex PCR, yet TCRdb's version contains in-frame clones alone and is incomplete. This sample yields about 88,000 clones, of which 94% are seen a single time; over 0.15% belongs to the top ten. This receptor was obtained from a human donor who was the organ donor for an intestinal transplant. Material: unstimulated CD4+ T cells sorted from spleen or lymph node cells, obtained before transplant.

The CDR3 DNA is TGTGCCAGCAGTCGACAGGGGGGGCTCACAGATACGCAGTATTTT. This translates into CASSRQGGLTDTQYF. V usage is TRBV6-1 and J usage is TRBJ2-3; 9 bases match TRBD1. Germline V gene sequence: CDR1 MNHNS, CDR2 SASEGT. The CDR3 is 15 residues long. J gave up 2 bases and V 5 bases, and 5 bases lay outside the gene matches.